A single TCR beta chain is shown here with its context. It was with random hexamers that 0.5 to 1 ug RNA was reverse transcribed. The immunoSEQ assay covered 54 Vbeta and 13 Jbeta segments for CDR3. TCRdb passed the immunoSEQ multiplex PCR reads through MiXCR, listing each CDR3 protein once. Here the sample spans hundreds of thousands of distinct CDR3 sequences, just under 95% being singletons. This sample was taken from a study of CD8 T cells in Susac syndrome. CD8+ and CD4+ T cells circulating in blood were sequenced for TCR beta. The sequence came from a human donor with multiple sclerosis. The source material was CD4+ T cells from PBMCs.

CDR3 sequence: CSHAVKTGEQFF. The CDR3 region has the DNA TGCAGCCACGCTGTCAAGACGGGTGAGCAGTTCTTC. The genes are TRBV29-1 and TRBJ2-1; D not certain. This CDR3 has 12 residues. Trimming stripped 8 bases from V and 9 bases from J, with 17 bases between. The germline V gene has CDR1 SQVTM and CDR2 ANQGSEA.